The 22 T cell receptor beta chains presented below share a single source sample, sequenced in a study of T-cell memory formation after mild COVID-19. TCRdb fed the 5' RACE reads into MiXCR, producing one record per CDR3 protein. The sample shows roughly 260,000 distinct CDR3 sequences, roughly 15% of them seen only once. Material: PBMCs or a T cell subset sorted from them (not recorded which). These receptors were collected from a man between 18 and 35 years old who had mild COVID-19 (a few samples of this study predate the infection). Cell type and time point are not known.

The V call is TRBV5-1, the J call TRBJ1-1; D is uncertain. Germline V gives CDR1 SGHRS, CDR2 YFSETQ. Trimming stripped 0 bases from V and 11 bases from J, with 14 bases between. The CDR3 has 13 amino acids. CDR3 bases: TGCGCCAGCAGCTTGGCCGGGCGATCGGGCGCTTTCTTT. Amino acids: CASSLAGRSGAFF.

This clonotype was recorded a few times. The chain carries TRBV20-1 and TRBJ1-5; 7 nucleotides match TRBD1. This CDR3 comprises 17 residues. Germline V lookup: CDR1 DFQATT, CDR2 SNEGSKA (reference sequence). The V segment lost 1 base and the J segment 3 bases; nucleotides outside the gene matches: 12. In DNA, the CDR3 is TGCAGTGCTAGAGGTGACCCCAAGGGGGCTTCCAATCAGCCCCAGCATTTT. Translation: CSARGDPKGASNQPQHF.

J is TRBJ2-2 and V is TRBV12-3 or TRBV12-4, with D perhaps assigned TRBD1 or TRBD2 (6 bases each). This CDR3 has 16 amino acids. With 3 bases removed from V and 1 base from J, the gap between germline ends came to 12 bases. The chain's CDR3 is CASSLGAGRNTGELFF. In nucleotides, the CDR3 is TGTGCCAGCAGTTTGGGGGCCGGGAGGAACACCGGGGAGCTGTTTTTT.

The rearrangement joins TRBV7-9 to TRBJ1-3; the D gene is possibly TRBD1 (6 bases). Looked up from germline, CDR1 is SEHNR and CDR2 is FQNEAQ (reference sequence). V lost 4 bases to trimming and J lost 3 bases, with 19 bases between them. The CDR3 runs 17 residues. CDR3 sequence (DNA): TGTGCCAGCAGCTCCCTACAGGGCGGGAGACATGGAAACACCATATATTTT. Amino acids: CASSSLQGGRHGNTIYF.

Only a few counts were recorded for this clonotype. This sequence joins TRBV7-8 and TRBJ2-2; weak D call: TRBD2 (6 bases). The germline V gene encodes CDR1 SGHVS and CDR2 FQNEAQ. Trimming cost V 8 bases and J 8 bases, with 18 bases left between them. CDR3 size: 14 residues. The DNA of the CDR3 is TGTGCCAGCCGAAGCCGGACTAACGTGGGGGAGCTGTTTTTT. This codes for CASRSRTNVGELFF.

The V and J genes are TRBV14 and TRBJ2-7; D not certain. Trimming cost V 3 bases and J 0 bases, with 6 bases left between them. The length of the CDR3 is 13 residues. Germline loops: CDR1 SGHDN, CDR2 FVKESK. The CDR3 DNA reads as TGTGCCAGCAGCCACCTCAACTCCTACGAGCAGTACGTC. This codes for CASSHLNSYEQYV.

The CDR3 sequence: CASSLQTSGSTDTQYF. In DNA form, the CDR3 reads TGCGCCAGCAGCCTACAGACTAGCGGGAGCACAGATACGCAGTATTTT. The rearrangement uses TRBV5-1 and TRBJ2-3, with TRBD2 matching 10 bases. The germline V gene encodes CDR1 SGHRS and CDR2 YFSETQ. The CDR3 totals 16 residues. Trimming took 4 bases from V and 0 from J; bases not matched to a gene: 5.

This clonotype was observed a handful of times. The chain uses TRBV5-1 and TRBJ2-6; 8 bases align to TRBD1. The CDR3 is 16 amino acids. The J segment lost 0 bases and the V segment lost 5 bases, leaving 4 bases of the junction unmatched. CDR1 is SGHRS and CDR2 is YFSETQ in the germline V gene. CDR3 amino acids: CASRRTGRSGANVLTF. In DNA, the CDR3 is TGCGCCAGCAGGAGGACAGGGCGCTCTGGGGCCAACGTCCTGACTTTC. Full variable domain (rest looked up from reference TRBV5-1 and TRBJ2-6): KAGVTQTPRYLIKTRGQQVTLSCSPISGHRSVSWYQQTPGQGLQFLFEYFSETQRNKGNFPGRFSGRQFSNSRSEMNVSTLELGDSALYLCASRRTGRSGANVLTFGAGSRLTVL.

CDR3 in DNA: TGTGCCAGCAGCCGGTGGCAGACCCAGTACTTC. Residues: CASSRWQTQYF. This sequence joins TRBV7-2 and TRBJ2-5; no clear D. Germline-derived CDR1 and CDR2 are SGHTA and FQGNSA. V was shortened by 5 bases and J by 6 bases, with 7 bases between the two germline ends. The CDR3 extends over 11 amino acids.

The sample holds a few counts of this clonotype. V and J are TRBV25-1 and TRBJ2-5; TRBD2 matches at 12 bases. CDR3 size: 15 residues. CDR1 is MGHDK, CDR2 SYGVNS, per germline. V lost 8 bases to trimming and J lost 5 bases; unmatched junction nucleotides: 9. The CDR3 loop reads CASSRLAGEVETQYF. CDR3 in DNA: TGTGCCAGCTCTCGACTAGCGGGGGAGGTGGAGACCCAGTACTTC.

V usage is TRBV6-5 and J usage is TRBJ1-4; perhaps TRBD1 as D (5 bases). The CDR3 contains 13 residues. V lost 0 bases, J lost 13 bases, and 12 bases lay in between. Germline V gene sequence: CDR1 MNHEY, CDR2 SVGAGI. This chain's CDR3 is CASSYSRAGGLFF. CDR3 nucleotide sequence: TGTGCCAGCAGTTACTCGAGGGCCGGGGGACTGTTTTTT.

The genes are TRBV2 and TRBJ2-2; D remains unclear. V lost 6 bases, J lost 1 base, and 9 bases lay in between. CDR3 length: 14 residues. Germline V gene sequence: CDR1 SNHLY, CDR2 FYNNEI. The DNA of the CDR3 is TGTGCCAGCAGGACGGACGGGAACACCGGGGAGCTGTTTTTT. This encodes CASRTDGNTGELFF.

In its sample, this clonotype was seen many times. The gene calls are TRBV29-1 and TRBJ1-5, with 9 nucleotides matching TRBD1. Germline V lookup: CDR1 SQVTM, CDR2 ANQGSEA. The V segment lost 4 bases and the J segment 5 bases; nucleotides outside the gene matches: 6. CDR3 size: 14 residues. The DNA of the CDR3 is TGCAGCGTTGGGGGACAGGGTAACGATCAGCCCCAGCATTTT. This gives the protein CSVGGQGNDQPQHF.

The chain employs TRBV7-2 and TRBJ1-1; no clear D. Trimming shortened V by 0 bases and J by 10 bases, and 15 bases separated the two germline ends. The CDR3 covers 14 residues. Germline CDR1 SGHTA, CDR2 FQGNSA. CDR3 protein: CASSLAVNGIGAFF. The CDR3 region has the DNA TGTGCCAGCAGCTTAGCTGTTAACGGAATTGGAGCTTTCTTT.

In this sample, this clonotype turned up a few times. This rearrangement joins TRBV6-6 to TRBJ2-1; the match to TRBD2 covers 8 bases. CDR1 is MNHNY and CDR2 is SVGAGI in the germline V gene (reference sequence). V was clipped by 10 bases and J by 5 bases; unmatched bases: 10. The CDR3 is 14 amino acids. This chain's CDR3 is CATSGLVFHNEQFF. The CDR3 nucleotides read TGTGCCACCTCGGGACTAGTTTTCCACAATGAGCAGTTCTTC.

Within the sample, this clonotype is medium-sized. The chain is built from TRBV7-2 and TRBJ2-3, with D possibly TRBD1 on 5 matching bases. The CDR3 contains 14 residues. Per the germline V gene, CDR1 is SGHTA and CDR2 is FQGNSA. The ends were cut back, 4 bases at V and 5 bases at J, with 13 bases in the middle. CDR3 loop: CASSSTRVGDTQYF. The CDR3 nucleotides are TGTGCCAGCAGCTCGACCAGGGTCGGAGATACGCAGTATTTT. Filled out from reference TRBV7-2 and TRBJ2-3, the complete variable domain reads GAGVSQSPSNKVTEKGKDVELRCDPISGHTALYWYRQSLGQGLEFLIYFQGNSAPDKSGLPSDRFSAERTGGSVSTLTIQRTQQEDSAVYLCASSSTRVGDTQYFGPGTRLTVL.

This clonotype was observed a handful of times. The J gene is TRBJ2-1, the V gene TRBV6-2 or TRBV6-3; D is unclear. Germline-derived CDR1 and CDR2 are MNHEY and SVGEGT. Trimming pared 4 bases from V and 2 bases from J, leaving 9 bases between. This CDR3 region has 14 residues. The CDR3 sequence is CASSLTFTYNEQFF. For the CDR3, the DNA is TGTGCCAGCAGTTTAACCTTTACCTACAATGAGCAGTTCTTC.

This clonotype was detected a few times. The rearrangement joins TRBV18 to TRBJ2-6; D gene uncertain. Germline V lookup: CDR1 KGHSH, CDR2 LQKENI. Trimming removed 1 base from V and 4 bases from J, with 11 bases in between. This CDR3 is 16 amino acids long. This chain's CDR3 is CASSPRPGAGANVLTF. In DNA form, the CDR3 reads TGTGCCAGCTCACCACGTCCGGGTGCGGGGGCCAACGTCCTGACTTTC.

The chain uses TRBV7-3 and TRBJ2-3; 7 positions match TRBD2. The germline gives CDR1 SGHTA, CDR2 FQGTGA. The CDR3 contains 14 residues. V gave up 3 bases and J gave up 5 bases; unmatched junction bases: 5. The CDR3 sequence is CASSLAAGVDTQYF. As DNA, the CDR3 is TGTGCCAGCAGCTTGGCTGCGGGGGTAGATACGCAGTATTTT.

The CDR3 DNA sequence: TGCACCAGCAGCCAAGAATTGCGTGACAGGGGGCTAGAAGAGCAGTTCTTC. It specifies CTSSQELRDRGLEEQFF. The genes are TRBV1 and TRBJ2-1; the table's D call of TRBD1 was not tested on the DNA. TRBV1 is recorded as a pseudogene. CDR3 length equals 17 residues.

This clonotype has at least ten counts. The chain has TRBV6-6 and TRBJ2-7, with TRBD1 identical over 8 bases. V was pared by 0 bases and J by 7 bases, with 14 bases of the junction left unmatched. The CDR3 spans 17 residues. The germline CDR1 and CDR2 sequences are MNHNY and SVGAGI (reference sequence). CDR3 bases: TGTGCCAGCAGTTACTCGTATGGGACAGGCCCTTTTGGGGAGCAGTACTTC. Translated: CASSYSYGTGPFGEQYF.

The table lists this clonotype with a count of one. The genes are TRBV14 and TRBJ2-3; D not certain. Trimming pared 3 bases from V and 7 bases from J, leaving 8 bases between. This CDR3 has 12 amino acids. Germline V gene data show CDR1 as SGHDN and CDR2 as FVKESK. The DNA of the CDR3 is TGTGCCAGCAGCCAGAATACAAATACGCAGTATTTT. Its translation is CASSQNTNTQYF.